The following is a T cell receptor (beta chain) sequence with its context. This clonotype was counted ten times or more. What antigen it recognizes has not been identified. A read error may produce the germline difference seen at one junction end. Amplification of TCR beta CDR3 regions was carried out from RNA transcripts. For the first round of RT-PCR on the TCR CDR3, the HTBI primer set was used together with the Qiagen OneStep RT-PCR kit. A second multiplex PCR round built the libraries, followed by size selection and purification. Sequencing of the libraries was done on an Illumina HiSeq2000 using paired-end 100 bp reads. On the authors' methods: Raw data were processed with SOAPnuke, discarding reads with adapters, uncalled bases, mean Phred below 15, or no exact constant-primer or identifier match. High-quality paired reads were merged using COPE v1.2.5, and each unique nucleotide sequence was defined as a clonotype. MiTCR v1.1 was used to align the clonotypes against IMGT TRBV, TRBD and TRBJ reference segments. The analysis included only V-J combinations with a frequency above 0.0001, which together covered around 99% of the repertoires. The TCS score was defined as the ratio of F50 (clonal expansion) to E x V (chaos), calculated using BLOSUM62-based TCRdist between CDR3 peptides within each V-J. Welch's t-statistics and random forest reduced roughly 540 V-J features to roughly 13, which were used in a naive Bayes classifier (R e1071). The similarity between thyroid and blood repertoires was quantified using the Morisita-Horn index. Clones were called with MiXCR by TCRdb after fastp trimmed the public reads at Q25, and only in-frame beta chains were retained. For every CDR3 protein sequence, its rows merge into one entry that carries the most common genes and DNA. The V and J calls here are based on TCRdb, not the publication. The sample profile shows approximately 500,000 distinct CDR3 sequences; roughly 50% of them were found once. The ten largest clones add up to about 7.8% of the sample.

Graves' hyperthyroidism was defined as stable when no progression to ophthalmopathy occurred over 18 months of follow-up. Hyperthyroidism patients were aged 18 to 65 years and newly diagnosed, with disease duration of less than 2 months. Any patient with an uncontrolled infection, another autoimmune disease, pregnancy or lactation was excluded. Clinical symptoms, serum thyroxine and TRAb, thyroid ultrasound, and orbital computed tomography formed the basis for the diagnoses. Total RNA was extracted with Trizol reagent, and quality was checked on an Agilent 2100 Bioanalyzer. The entry originates in a study of T cells in Graves' hyperthyroidism and ophthalmopathy (dated by TCRdb to about 2019). Some background on the complete study: To identify distinguishing TCR V-J signatures, a discovery cohort of 90 to 100 patients was used, comprising 40 to 45 with Graves' ophthalmopathy and around 57 with stable Graves' hyperthyroidism. The paper describes TCR Vbeta CDR3 sequencing of some 130 peripheral blood samples, made up of about 41 ophthalmopathy patients, roughly 80 hyperthyroidism patients and 17 progressor patients. Following sampling, methimazole starting at 30 mg daily was given to hyperthyroidism patients, and high-dose intravenous methylprednisolone was given to ophthalmopathy patients. The 90 to 100 discovery patients were randomly divided into training and test sets at a 7:3 ratio. An independent validation cohort of fewer than 20 hyperthyroidism patients and 17 patients who later progressed to ophthalmopathy tested prospective prediction of ophthalmopathy. The study also compared thyroid tissue and blood T-cell repertoires from roughly six Graves' hyperthyroidism patients. On the study overall, not on this receptor specifically: No statistical method was used to fix the sample size in advance, and group allocation was not hidden from the investigators. During validation, the model predicted progression to ophthalmopathy a median of approximately 6 months ahead of onset, with 60% to 71% sensitivity and 72% to 80% specificity. A 13 V-J signature model separated ophthalmopathy from stable hyperthyroidism, with over 85% sensitivity and 81.08% specificity in cross-validation and 80%/75% in testing. Most expanded thyroid clonotypes (frequency above 0.001) were also detected in blood, a finding suggesting that blood repertoires may reflect thyroid immune responses.

The germline V gene (reference sequence) gives CDR1 as SSHAT and CDR2 as FNYEAQ. CDR3 length: 14 amino acids, cysteine to phenylalanine. CDR3 DNA only is kept here, 42 bases in frame from base 1. The sequence is built from TRBV7-7 and TRBJ2-5, and TRBD2 matches 8 of the central bases. This clonotype was sampled from a woman between 18 and 29 years old with Graves' hyperthyroidism. Material for sequencing was peripheral blood or thyroid tissue (not recorded which). The nucleotide sequence reads as follows: TGTGCTAGCAGCTTGGGACTAGGGGCGGAGACCCAGTACTTC. Its coded protein is CASSLGLGAETQYF.